A single sample is the source of the 20 T cell receptor beta chains below, sequenced in a study of blood T cell repertoires in COVID-19. Generated by immunoSEQ multiplex PCR, the TCRdb table keeps only in-frame clones and is missing some. The data contain hundreds of thousands of clones, around 89% of them singletons. The source material was peripheral blood. The receptors originated from a man aged 35 to 55 with acute or convalescent COVID-19.

This rearrangement joins TRBV5-1 to TRBJ2-3, with 15 bases matching TRBD2. Germline V gives CDR1 SGHRS, CDR2 YFSETQ. V gave up 2 bases and J gave up 6 bases; unmatched junction bases: 1. This CDR3 contains 15 residues. The chain's CDR3 is CASSFGTSGGDTQYF. The CDR3 DNA reads as TGCGCCAGCAGCTTCGGGACTAGCGGGGGGGATACGCAGTATTTT.

The chain joins TRBV7-9 to TRBJ2-7; TRBD1 matches 9 bases. The CDR3 length is 12 residues. The V segment lost 7 bases and the J segment 4 bases; nucleotides outside the gene matches: 2. Per the germline V gene, CDR1 is SEHNR and CDR2 is FQNEAQ (reference sequence). As DNA, the CDR3 is TGTGCCAGCACGGACAGGGGATACGAGCAGTACTTC. Its translation is CASTDRGYEQYF.

This rearrangement joins TRBV7-2 to TRBJ1-2; 11 bases map to TRBD1. Germline V lookup: CDR1 SGHTA, CDR2 FQGNSA. The CDR3 runs to 17 residues. V was clipped by 2 bases and J by 1 base; unmatched bases: 6. The CDR3, as DNA: TGTGCCAGCAGCTTAAGGGACAGGGGGAATGTTAACTATGGCTACACCTTC. Protein product: CASSLRDRGNVNYGYTF. Full variable domain (missing parts from reference TRBV7-2 and TRBJ1-2): GAGVSQSPSNKVTEKGKDVELRCDPISGHTALYWYRQSLGQGLEFLIYFQGNSAPDKSGLPSDRFSAERTGGSVSTLTIQRTQQEDSAVYLCASSLRDRGNVNYGYTFGSGTRLTVV.

This chain connects TRBV11-2 to TRBJ1-1; the D is unclear. Trimming removed 2 bases from V and 1 base from J, with 5 bases in between. Germline CDR1 reads SGHAT; CDR2 reads FQNNGV. This CDR3 comprises 13 residues. The CDR3 protein is CASSLTTNTEAFF. CDR3 in DNA: TGTGCCAGCAGCTTAACAACGAACACTGAAGCTTTCTTT.

The J gene is TRBJ1-2, the V gene TRBV5-4; 7 bases are a match to TRBD1. The CDR3 runs to 17 residues. Germline V gene data show CDR1 as SGHNT and CDR2 as YYREEE (reference sequence). The V and J ends lost 5 bases and 4 bases, in that order; junction bases with no gene match: 17. As DNA, the CDR3 is TGTGCCAGCAGTCCCGGGACAGCCCTTTCTAAGCGCTATGGCTACACCTTC. Its protein product is CASSPGTALSKRYGYTF.

The J gene is TRBJ1-1, the V gene TRBV6-5, with D hard to call. The V end lost 2 bases, the J end lost 0 bases, and 10 bases lay between the germline ends. Germline V gene data show CDR1 as MNHEY and CDR2 as SVGAGI. The CDR3 runs 15 residues. CDR3 region: CASSYNGQLNTEAFF. In DNA form, the CDR3 reads TGTGCCAGCAGTTACAATGGGCAATTGAACACTGAAGCTTTCTTT.

As DNA, the CDR3 is TGTGCCAGCAGCTTGGGGCCCCTTGGACAGGGAGTTACTGAAGCTTTCTTT. Its translation: CASSLGPLGQGVTEAFF. V gene TRBV5-8 combines with J gene TRBJ1-1; 8 positions agree with TRBD1. From germline, CDR1 is SGHTS and CDR2 YDEGEE. Trimming at V came to 0 bases and at J to 5 bases, leaving 12 bases not matched to a gene. CDR3 length equals 17 residues.

The CDR3 loop reads CASSADGRGVYGYTF. Written as DNA, the CDR3 is TGTGCCAGCAGCGCGGACGGCAGGGGGGTCTATGGCTACACCTTC. The chain links TRBV5-5 to TRBJ1-2, with TRBD1 matching 7 bases. The CDR3 covers 15 residues. Looked up from germline, CDR1 is SGHKS and CDR2 is YYEKEE (reference sequence). V lost 4 bases to trimming and J lost 4 bases; unmatched junction nucleotides: 10.

The chain carries TRBV5-8 and TRBJ2-7; 9 bases are a match to TRBD1. The V gene's germline CDR1 is SGHTS and CDR2 YDEGEE. The length of the CDR3 is 14 residues. The J segment lost 2 bases and the V segment lost 4 bases, leaving 4 bases of the junction unmatched. The CDR3 DNA follows: TGTGCCAGCAGCGAGACAGGGGGGCCCTACGAGCAGTACTTC. Its translation is CASSETGGPYEQYF.

The CDR3 loop is CASSLAGVGYEQYF. CDR3 in DNA: TGCGCCAGCAGCTTGGCCGGGGTGGGCTACGAGCAGTACTTC. The rearrangement links TRBV5-1 to TRBJ2-7, with D perhaps TRBD2 (5 bases). CDR1 and CDR2 (germline): SGHRS, YFSETQ. The CDR3 is 14 residues long. Trimming stripped 0 bases from V and 3 bases from J, with 10 bases between.

Concerning this clone: Within the sample, other DNA sequences also encode this same CDR3. J is TRBJ2-3 and V is TRBV2, with TRBD2 as a possible D gene (6 bases). The germline V and J ends were trimmed by 8 bases and 4 bases, with 13 bases remaining between them. CDR3 length: 13 amino acids. Germline CDR1 is SNHLY and CDR2 is FYNNEI. This CDR3 is CASFRRDSDTQYF. The CDR3 DNA reads as TGTGCCAGCTTTCGACGGGACTCAGATACGCAGTATTTT.

The table lists this clone with a count of one. V gene TRBV12-5 combines with J gene TRBJ1-5; unclear D gene. The CDR3 consists of 13 residues. V dropped 1 base and J dropped 6 bases, with 7 bases sitting between them. Germline V gene data show CDR1 as LGHNT and CDR2 as FRNRAP. CDR3 sequence: CASGLEEGQPQHF. The CDR3 DNA sequence: TGTGCTAGTGGTTTGGAGGAGGGTCAGCCCCAGCATTTT.

Only a few counts were recorded for this clone. CDR3 sequence (DNA): TGTGCCAGCAGTACTAGCTACTCCTACAATGAGCAGTTCTTC. This codes for CASSTSYSYNEQFF. The V gene is TRBV2, the J gene TRBJ2-1; possible D gene TRBD2, 6 bases. There are 14 residues in the CDR3. Trimming left V 5 bases short and J 0 bases short, with 8 bases between. Looked up from germline, CDR1 is SNHLY and CDR2 is FYNNEI.

This clone was detected a few times. This chain joins TRBV27 and TRBJ2-7; 9 positions match TRBD2. V shed 5 bases, J shed 2 bases, and the junction held 4 bases outside the gene matches. The V gene's germline CDR1 is MNHEY and CDR2 SMNVEV (reference sequence). The CDR3 runs to 14 residues. In nucleotides, the CDR3 is TGTGCCAGCAGTCCCAGACTAGCGGCCTACGAGCAGTACTTC. Translating it yields CASSPRLAAYEQYF.

This clone has just a few counts. The chain carries TRBV7-6 and TRBJ2-1; 9 nucleotides match TRBD1. V dropped 5 bases and J dropped 5; count of bases not matched to a gene: 7. This CDR3 region has 15 residues. Germline CDR1 is SGHVS and CDR2 is FNYEAQ. Written as DNA, the CDR3 is TGTGCCAGCAGCCCCGGAGGGACAGGGAACAATGAGCAGTTCTTC. Translation: CASSPGGTGNNEQFF.

V gene TRBV21-1 combines with J gene TRBJ1-5; TRBD1 is the table's D call, not checked against the DNA. TRBV21-1 is annotated as a pseudogene. There are 15 residues in the CDR3. This CDR3 reads CASTLWTVSNQPQHF. CDR3 bases: TGTGCCAGCACCCTCTGGACAGTAAGCAATCAGCCCCAGCATTTT.

This chain links TRBV11-3 with TRBJ2-2; 7 nucleotides line up with TRBD1. The V and J ends lost 4 bases and 0 bases, in that order; junction bases with no gene match: 2. The germline V gene has CDR1 SGHNT and CDR2 YENEEA. This CDR3 spans 15 amino acids. The CDR3 sequence is CASSSGTANTGELFF. CDR3 sequence (DNA): TGTGCCAGCAGCTCCGGGACAGCGAACACCGGGGAGCTGTTTTTT.

This chain uses TRBV6-2 or TRBV6-3 with TRBJ1-2; a possible D gene is TRBD1 (6 bases). The CDR3 has 11 amino acids. Germline CDR1 reads MNHEY; CDR2 reads SVGEGT. Trimming left V 2 bases short and J 14 bases short, with 12 bases between. The CDR3 DNA reads TGTGCCAGCAGTTACGTCGGGACACCGACCTTC. Its protein product is CASSYVGTPTF.

This chain connects TRBV3-1 (or the pseudogene TRBV3-2) to TRBJ2-7; D may be TRBD2 (7 bases). In germline, CDR1 is LGHDT, CDR2 YNNKEL (reference sequence). The CDR3 totals 14 residues. V shed 5 bases and J shed 4 bases, with 15 bases lying between them. The CDR3 loop is CASSRSGGPYEQYF. The CDR3 DNA follows: TGTGCCAGCAGCAGGTCGGGGGGCCCTTACGAGCAGTACTTC.

This chain uses TRBV4-1 with TRBJ1-1; the match to TRBD1 covers 12 bases. The V gene end was trimmed by 3 bases and the J gene end by 11 bases; junction bases not matched to a gene: 19. CDR3 length: 18 residues. Germline-derived CDR1 and CDR2 are MGHRA and YSYEKL. Written as DNA, the CDR3 is TGCGCCAGCAGCCACGTCGGTGAGGGGGGACAGGGGGCGCGGGTCGCTTTCTTT. It specifies CASSHVGEGGQGARVAFF.